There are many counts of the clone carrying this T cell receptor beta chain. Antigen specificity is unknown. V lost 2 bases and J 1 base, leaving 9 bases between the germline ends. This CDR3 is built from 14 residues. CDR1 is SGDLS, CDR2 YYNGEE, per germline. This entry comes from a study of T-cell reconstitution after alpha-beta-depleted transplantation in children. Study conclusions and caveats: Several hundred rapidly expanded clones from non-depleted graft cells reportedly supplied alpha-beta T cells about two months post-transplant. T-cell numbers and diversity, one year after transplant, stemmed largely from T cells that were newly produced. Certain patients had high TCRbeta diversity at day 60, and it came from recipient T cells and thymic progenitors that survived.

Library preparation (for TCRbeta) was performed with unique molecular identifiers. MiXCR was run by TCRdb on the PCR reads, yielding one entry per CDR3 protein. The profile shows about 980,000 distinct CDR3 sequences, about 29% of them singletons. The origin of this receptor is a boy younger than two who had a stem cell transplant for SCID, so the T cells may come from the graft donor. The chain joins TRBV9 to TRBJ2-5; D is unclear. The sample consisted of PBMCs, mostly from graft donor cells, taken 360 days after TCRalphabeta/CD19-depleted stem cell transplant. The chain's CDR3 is CASSVGGSQETQYF. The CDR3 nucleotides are TGTGCCAGCAGCGTCGGCGGCTCCCAAGAGACCCAGTACTTC.